The rows below give T cell receptor beta chains drawn from one sample of a study of T cells in Graves' hyperthyroidism and ophthalmopathy. TCRdb used MiXCR to reprocess the multiplex PCR reads, holding one entry per CDR3 protein. Found here are about half a million distinct CDR3 sequences, roughly 16% of them singletons; the top ten hold approximately 32%. Input material: blood. All receptors derive from a woman aged 25-40 years with Graves' ophthalmopathy. Both conserved end residues are part of each CDR3. A D gene is named only where the DNA matches it firmly. For some rows the clone size is stated as once, few or many, or as a class when expanded; others skip it.

d_gene	v_gene	j_gene	abundance	CDR3aa	CDR3nt
TRBD1	TRBV28	TRBJ1-6	few	CAGSIPGQGSPLHF	TGTGCCGGCTCGATTCCGGGACAGGGATCACCCCTCCACTTT
.	TRBV7-3	TRBJ2-1	.	CASSPTLNEQFF	TGTGCCAGCAGCCCCACCTTAAATGAGCAGTTCTTC
TRBD1	TRBV6-2/TRBV6-3	TRBJ2-3	few	CASSYKRGRGSTDTQYF	TGTGCCAGCAGTTATAAGAGGGGGCGTGGTAGCACAGATACGCAGTATTTT
.	TRBV7-9	TRBJ1-2	.	CASSPGARDYGYTF	TGTGCCAGCAGCCCCGGCGCCAGGGACTATGGCTACACCTTC
.	TRBV24-1	TRBJ1-1	.	CATSDLGNTEAFF	TGTGCCACCAGTGATCTTGGGAACACTGAAGCTTTCTTT
.	TRBV2	TRBJ1-1	many	CASSEFSLPNTEAFF	TGTGCCAGCAGTGAATTCAGTCTCCCGAACACTGAAGCTTTCTTT
.	TRBV6-2/TRBV6-3	TRBJ1-2	.	CASRLQRANYGYTF	TGTGCCAGCAGGCTACAGCGAGCTAACTATGGCTACACCTTC
TRBD2	TRBV18	TRBJ2-2	many	CASSPRAGDTNTGELFF	TGTGCCAGCTCACCACGCGCGGGAGACACTAACACCGGGGAGCTGTTTTTT
.	TRBV20-1	TRBJ2-7	many	CSAKNSGTPAVEQYF	TGCAGTGCTAAAAATTCCGGGACACCCGCGGTCGAGCAGTACTTC
TRBD1	TRBV3-1	TRBJ1-1	few	CASSFDFTGVTEAFF	TGTGCCAGCAGCTTCGACTTTACAGGGGTCACTGAAGCTTTCTTT
.	TRBV7-2	TRBJ2-7	few	CASSIALGSTYEQYF	TGTGCCAGCAGCATAGCCCTCGGGAGTACCTACGAGCAGTACTTC
TRBD2	TRBV4-2	TRBJ2-1	few	CASSQEVSAGDWNEQFF	TGTGCCAGCAGCCAAGAGGTCTCAGCGGGAGATTGGAATGAGCAGTTCTTC
TRBD2	TRBV19	TRBJ2-5	few	CASSRTSGREQETQYF	TGTGCCAGTAGTAGGACTAGCGGGAGGGAACAAGAGACCCAGTACTTC
.	TRBV7-3	TRBJ2-5	many	CASSLTSGYGETQYF	TGTGCCAGCAGCTTAACGAGCGGGTACGGAGAGACCCAGTACTTC
.	TRBV20-1	TRBJ2-1	many	CSANVYSGSTVPHNEQFF	TGCAGTGCTAACGTTTATTCGGGATCCACGGTTCCCCACAATGAGCAGTTCTTC
.	TRBV3-1	TRBJ2-1	many	CASSQGTGEREQFF	TGTGCCAGCAGCCAGGGGACTGGGGAGCGGGAGCAGTTCTTC
.	TRBV5-4	TRBJ2-3	few	CASSLEHGNTDTQYF	TGTGCCAGCAGCTTGGAACACGGGAACACAGATACGCAGTATTTT
.	TRBV5-1	TRBJ1-1	many	CASSYRVGEDTEAFF	TGCGCCAGCAGTTATAGAGTGGGAGAGGATACTGAAGCTTTCTTT
.	TRBV6-1	TRBJ2-3	few	CASSGAVSTDTQYF	TGTGCCAGCAGTGGAGCGGTTAGCACAGATACGCAGTATTTT
.	TRBV7-2	TRBJ2-7	many	CASSQDPGYEQYF	TGTGCCAGCAGCCAGGACCCCGGATACGAGCAGTACTTC
TRBD2	TRBV28	TRBJ2-1	many	CASSPRTSGPNEQFF	TGTGCCAGCAGTCCGAGGACTAGCGGGCCGAATGAGCAGTTCTTC
.	TRBV20-1	TRBJ1-1	.	CSARDRDPMSNTEAFF	TGCAGTGCTAGAGATAGGGACCCCATGTCGAACACTGAAGCTTTCTTT
.	TRBV7-9	TRBJ2-5	.	CASSLYGSTDAHETQYF	TGTGCCAGCAGCTTATATGGCTCTACAGATGCGCATGAGACCCAGTACTTC
TRBD2	TRBV13	TRBJ2-7	few	CASSLAGTSGTFYEQYF	TGTGCCAGCAGCCTAGCTGGGACTAGCGGGACCTTCTACGAGCAGTACTTC
.	TRBV2	TRBJ1-4	many	CASIGGTTNEKLFF	TGTGCCAGCATAGGAGGGACAACTAATGAAAAACTGTTTTTT
.	TRBV7-2	TRBJ2-1	many	CASSLSRGFYYNEQFF	TGTGCCAGCAGCTTATCCCGGGGATTTTACTACAATGAGCAGTTCTTC
.	TRBV2	TRBJ2-1	many	CASSEELAGSYNEQFF	TGTGCCAGCAGTGAAGAACTAGCAGGCTCCTACAATGAGCAGTTCTTC
.	TRBV7-6	TRBJ1-5	few	CASSLEGAGARDNQPQHF	TGTGCCAGCAGCTTAGAGGGAGCAGGTGCAAGAGACAATCAGCCCCAGCATTTT
.	TRBV3-1	TRBJ1-2	many	CASSGGNYGYTF	TGTGCCAGCAGCGGTGGGAACTATGGCTACACCTTC
TRBD1	TRBV9	TRBJ1-1	.	CASSEHPGQGGAGTEAFF	TGTGCCAGCAGCGAACACCCGGGACAGGGAGGTGCGGGCACTGAAGCTTTCTTT
TRBD1	TRBV7-6	TRBJ2-2	many	CASSAQGSTGELFF	TGTGCCAGCAGCGCACAGGGGTCGACCGGGGAGCTGTTTTTT
.	TRBV7-2	TRBJ1-3	.	CASKHSGNTIYF	TGTGCCAGCAAGCACTCTGGAAACACCATATATTTT
TRBD1	TRBV25-1	TRBJ1-6	.	CASSERDRGIRIHF	TGTGCCAGCAGTGAACGGGACAGGGGGATCAGGATCCACTTT
.	TRBV6-6	TRBJ1-1	few	CASSYGNRRNTEAFF	TGTGCCAGCAGTTACGGCAACAGGAGGAACACTGAAGCTTTCTTT
.	TRBV9	TRBJ2-2	few	CASSVVSGIVPGELFF	TGTGCCAGCAGCGTAGTGTCGGGGATTGTTCCCGGGGAGCTGTTTTTT
TRBD1	TRBV18	TRBJ1-5	.	CASSPQNRDRKPNQPQHF	TGTGCCAGCTCACCACAAAACCGGGACAGGAAACCCAATCAGCCCCAGCATTTT
.	TRBV6-1	TRBJ2-3	.	CASNIPFGGSTDTQYF	TGTGCCAGCAACATCCCTTTCGGTGGTAGCACAGATACGCAGTATTTT
.	TRBV4-3	TRBJ2-2	.	CASSQDPWRAGNTGELFF	TGCGCCAGCAGCCAAGATCCGTGGAGGGCGGGTAACACCGGGGAGCTGTTTTTT
.	TRBV7-2	TRBJ2-3	many	CASSPDWASTDTQYF	TGTGCCAGCAGCCCTGACTGGGCTAGCACAGATACGCAGTATTTT
.	TRBV20-1	TRBJ2-7	many	CSARDPSDLSYEQYF	TGCAGTGCTAGAGATCCCAGCGATCTGTCCTACGAGCAGTACTTC
TRBD1	TRBV14	TRBJ2-1	many	CASSQEDRVMSNEQFF	TGTGCCAGCAGCCAAGAGGACAGGGTGATGAGCAATGAGCAGTTCTTC